This TCR beta chain was observed in a study of T cell responses to AZD1222 COVID-19 vaccine (dated by TCRdb to the early 2020s). For context, the study as a whole: AZD1222 recipients whose second dose came at about 4 weeks and those whose second dose came at about 12 weeks were combined into one group, since spike-specific TCR depth and breadth did not differ between the two schedules. TCR sequencing covered roughly 230 trial participants: 200 to 210 given two doses of AZD1222 and about 26 given two doses of MenACWY control vaccine. Trial participants were enrolled by age into subgroups of 18-55, 56-69 and 70-plus years, and about 150, 27 and 61 TCR-sequenced participants, respectively, were included in these subgroups.

Taken with the paper, the label for time point translates to: baseline before first vaccination. Vaccinee samples came from UK trials COV001 and COV002, including a single-blind randomized controlled phase 2/3 trial of AZD1222 (ChAdOx1 nCoV-19) in healthy adults. For TCRbeta chain sequencing, PBMC samples were collected from trial participants at day 0 and at day 28 after the second dose. Worth noting for this clone: The antigen it recognizes is unknown. The record has no base qualities; no much larger clone is one base away.

The CDR3 regions of human TCRbeta chains were subjected to immunosequencing. The source study handled its data this way. Repertoire TCRs were checked for matches against a reference library of SARS-CoV-2-specific TCRs that had been generated using the MIRA antigen-specificity platform. Breadth was defined as the fraction of unique TCRs that were SARS-CoV-2-associated, and depth was defined as the fraction of total T cells that were SARS-CoV-2-associated. Each spike-specific TCR was assigned to its reactive spike region and to a CD4 or CD8 class using the MIRA data. Log10-transformed breadth and depth values were compared by one-way ANOVA with Sidak's multiple comparisons tests. The table comes from immuneACCESS by way of TCRdb, which keeps in-frame sequences with V and J called. Part of the clones is missing from these tables; in studies checked, under half for an unresolved V gene and the rest for unknown reasons. V and J calls and clone size are given by that table; D and trimming were obtained from the DNA. The table for this sample lists 65,000 to 100,000 clones; 80% of them were counted only once. The ten largest clonotypes hold 22% of the sample.

Trimming at the junction amounts to 2 bases on V and 8 bases on J, and the germline ends lie 12 bases apart. CDR3 length: 13 amino acids, cysteine to phenylalanine. Kept here is only the CDR3 DNA, which spans 39 bases and is read in frame from base 1. According to the germline V gene, CDR1 reads MNHEY and CDR2 reads SVGAGI. Beyond this particular receptor, the publication reports: The 56-69-year group was small, and its depth increase did not reach significance, likely because of low power. Conclusions about previously exposed vaccinees are limited, since just a handful of AZD1222 recipients were seropositive for SARS-CoV-2 at baseline. Most participants were white British and females outnumbered males, and the authors suggested that clonal diversity may have been underestimated. Reportedly, close to half of the unique spike-specific TCRs recognized epitopes lying outside the regions that are mutated in the B.1.351 and B.1.1.7 variants. Because no day 14 peak-response samples were available, the repertoires could be characterized only after the peak T cell response. The vaccine-associated CD4 TCRs covered the entire spike protein, and the dominant responses fell in regions 160-218 and 743-854. Spike-specific TCR breadth and depth rose significantly after two AZD1222 doses compared with day 0 and with MenACWY recipients.

This receptor was obtained from an adult in good health. The chain is made from TRBV6-5 and TRBJ1-2, with TRBD1 tentatively as D gene (5 bases match). Sample: peripheral blood, taken on day 0 of AZD1222 vaccination. The DNA is TGTGCCAGCAGTTACAGGTCAGGGAAAGGCTACACCTTC. It translates to CASSYRSGKGYTF.